This entry lists 27 T cell receptor beta chains sequenced from one sample in a study of OX40 agonist ivuxolimab in advanced cancers. The method was immunoSEQ multiplex PCR; TCRdb's version includes in-frame clones alone and lacks a portion of them. Of about 68,000 clones listed, about 82% are singletons. Here the sequenced sample was CD4+ or CD8+ T cells sorted from blood, taken in a trial of the OX40 agonist ivuxolimab. These receptors originate from an adult with an advanced solid tumor such as melanoma, head and neck, liver or kidney cancer.

This chain uses TRBV19 with TRBJ1-2; D is unclear. V was pared by 4 bases and J by 10 bases, with 13 bases between. Germline assignment: CDR1 LNHDA and CDR2 SQIVND (reference sequence). The CDR3 consists of 12 residues. CDR3 in amino acids: CASSTPIGFYTF. The CDR3 DNA is TGTGCCAGTAGTACTCCCATTGGATTCTACACCTTC.

The chain combines TRBV9 with TRBJ2-5, with D tentatively TRBD2 (5 bases). This CDR3 region has 14 residues. The germline CDR1 and CDR2 sequences are SGDLS and YYNGEE. The germline V and J ends were trimmed by 4 bases and 2 bases, with 12 bases remaining between them. This chain's CDR3 is CASSLRGFQETQYF. CDR3 in DNA: TGTGCCAGCAGCTTGAGAGGGTTTCAAGAGACCCAGTACTTC.

The V and J genes are TRBV14 and TRBJ2-3; D is undetermined. Germline lookup yields CDR1 SGHDN and CDR2 FVKESK. The CDR3 totals 13 residues. V was cut by 4 bases and J by 6 bases, with 11 bases left in between. CDR3 sequence reads: CASSPLLRDTQYF. CDR3 nucleotides: TGTGCCAGCAGCCCCCTTCTGCGGGATACGCAGTATTTT.

This clone was picked up one time. J is TRBJ2-6 and V is TRBV11-2; TRBD1 agrees at 7 bases. This CDR3 is 15 amino acids long. The J segment lost 2 bases and the V segment lost 4 bases, leaving 2 bases of the junction unmatched. Germline-derived CDR1 and CDR2 are SGHAT and FQNNGV. CDR3 amino acids: CASSWTGTGANVLTF. The CDR3 bases are TGTGCCAGCAGCTGGACAGGAACTGGGGCCAACGTCCTGACTTTC.

The chain has TRBV14 and TRBJ2-1; D is perhaps TRBD2 (6 bases). Trimming stripped 4 bases from V and 3 bases from J, with 10 bases between. Per the germline V gene, CDR1 is SGHDN and CDR2 is FVKESK. The CDR3 consists of 14 residues. CDR3 bases: TGTGCCAGCAGCCGGGTGGACTACTACAATGAGCAGTTCTTC. As protein: CASSRVDYYNEQFF.

This sequence joins TRBV18 and TRBJ2-1, with D possibly TRBD2 on 6 matching bases. There are 18 residues in the CDR3. The V and J ends lost 3 bases and 0 bases respectively, with 18 bases between them. Germline-derived CDR1 and CDR2 are KGHSH and LQKENI. The CDR3 reads CASSPAGSFQSSYNEQFF. CDR3 DNA sequence: TGTGCCAGCTCACCTGCGGGATCCTTTCAGAGCTCCTACAATGAGCAGTTCTTC.

This clone was counted a single time. The rearrangement uses TRBV6-1 and TRBJ2-3, with TRBD2 identical over 14 bases. This CDR3 is 19 amino acids long. From germline, CDR1 is MNHNS and CDR2 SASEGT. V trimming: 4 bases; J trimming: 5 bases; junction bases outside the gene matches: 14. Here the CDR3 DNA reads TGTGCCAGCAGTGCAGCTACCGGGACTAGCGGGAGCCCGCTAGATACGCAGTATTTT. Translation gives CASSAATGTSGSPLDTQYF.

V usage is TRBV9 and J usage is TRBJ1-3; the match to TRBD1 covers 7 bases. The V segment lost 1 base and the J segment 4 bases; nucleotides outside the gene matches: 11. The CDR3 sequence is 17 residues long. The V gene's germline CDR1 is SGDLS and CDR2 YYNGEE. CDR3 residues: CASSVRTTGDGGNTIYF. The CDR3, as DNA: TGTGCCAGCAGCGTACGAACCACAGGGGACGGAGGAAACACCATATATTTT.

The V and J genes are TRBV29-1 and TRBJ1-1, with D uncertain. Germline CDR1 and CDR2: SQVTM and ANQGSEA. Trimming stripped 4 bases from V and 7 bases from J, with 10 bases between. This CDR3 contains 11 residues. The CDR3 spells CSVARQSEAFF. CDR3 nucleotides: TGCAGCGTTGCGAGGCAGAGTGAAGCTTTCTTT.

V usage is TRBV7-9 and J usage is TRBJ2-4; D ambiguous. Looked up from germline, CDR1 is SEHNR and CDR2 is FQNEAQ (reference sequence). This CDR3 spans 14 amino acids. Trimming left V 5 bases short and J 0 bases short, with 8 bases between. For the CDR3, the DNA is TGTGCCAGCAGCGCCGTAGCAGCCAAAAACATTCAGTACTTC. It encodes CASSAVAAKNIQYF.

This rearrangement joins TRBV7-3 to TRBJ2-2; D gene unclear. Germline CDR1 and CDR2: SGHTA and FQGTGA. CDR3 length equals 14 residues. V shed 10 bases and J shed 5 bases, with 17 bases lying between them. This chain's CDR3 is CATAIGATTGELFF. The CDR3 nucleotides are TGTGCCACCGCCATTGGAGCAACGACCGGGGAGCTGTTTTTT.

The J gene is TRBJ2-3, the V gene TRBV11-2; D call uncertain. The CDR3 length is 11 residues. Germline values: CDR1 SGHAT, CDR2 FQNNGV. Trimming removed 8 bases at V and 2 bases at J, with 5 bases between. The CDR3 bases are TGTGCCAGCGGCACCACAGATACGCAGTATTTT. This translates into CASGTTDTQYF.

The J gene is TRBJ2-1, the V gene TRBV4-1; 9 nucleotides match TRBD1. Trimming removed 3 bases from V and 3 bases from J; junction bases left unmatched: 3. Looked up from germline, CDR1 is MGHRA and CDR2 is YSYEKL. The CDR3 is 15 amino acids. CDR3 sequence reads: CASSHWDRDYNEQFF. The CDR3 DNA follows: TGCGCCAGCAGCCACTGGGACAGGGACTACAATGAGCAGTTCTTC.

J is TRBJ2-3 and V is TRBV7-9, with 7 bases fitting TRBD2. Germline V gene lookup returns CDR1 SEHNR and CDR2 FQNEAQ (reference sequence). Trimming cost V 8 bases and J 2 bases; bases outside gene matches: 7. This CDR3 is built from 14 residues. CDR3 in amino acids: CASGPAGVTDTQYF. The DNA for the CDR3 is TGTGCCAGCGGGCCGGCGGGGGTCACAGATACGCAGTATTTT.

The chain joins TRBV9 to TRBJ2-1; 7 positions match TRBD2. This CDR3 comprises 17 residues. In germline, CDR1 is SGDLS, CDR2 YYNGEE. The J segment lost 7 bases and the V segment lost 3 bases, leaving 16 bases of the junction unmatched. The chain's CDR3 is CASSGPPEGGPGNEQFF. Here the CDR3 DNA reads TGTGCCAGCAGCGGCCCCCCCGAGGGAGGGCCGGGTAATGAGCAGTTCTTC.

This clone was counted between two and nine times. The chain couples TRBV28 to TRBJ2-7; 9 nucleotides line up with TRBD1. J gave up 2 bases and V 8 bases, and 10 bases lay outside the gene matches. This CDR3 spans 15 amino acids. In germline, CDR1 is MDHEN, CDR2 SYDVKM. The DNA of the CDR3 is TGTGCCAGCGGGACCGGGACAGGGCTCACCTACGAGCAGTACGTC. It is translated as CASGTGTGLTYEQYV.

This clone was observed a handful of times. J is TRBJ2-7 and V is TRBV6-5, with 10 bases matching TRBD1. The junction had 8 bases not matched to a gene; V was cut back by 5 bases and J by 7 bases. Germline loops: CDR1 MNHEY, CDR2 SVGAGI. The CDR3 runs 14 residues. The CDR3 region is CASSPRQGAREQYV. The CDR3 DNA is TGTGCCAGCAGTCCTCGACAGGGGGCGCGTGAGCAGTACGTC.

The J gene is TRBJ1-1, the V gene TRBV7-2; D perhaps matches TRBD1 (5 bases). Trimming shortened V by 5 bases and J by 4 bases, and 11 bases separated the two germline ends. The CDR3 runs 13 residues. Germline lookup yields CDR1 SGHTA and CDR2 FQGNSA. The CDR3 spells CASSQGTFTEAFF. CDR3 coding DNA: TGTGCCAGCAGCCAAGGGACTTTCACTGAAGCTTTCTTT.

The chain is built from TRBV9 and TRBJ2-2; D call uncertain. Germline lookup yields CDR1 SGDLS and CDR2 YYNGEE. The V and J ends lost 0 bases and 6 bases respectively, with 9 bases between them. The CDR3 spans 14 residues. The DNA of the CDR3 is TGTGCCAGCAGCGTAGAAGGAGTTCCCGGGGAGCTGTTTTTT. It is translated as CASSVEGVPGELFF.

The J gene is TRBJ2-1, the V gene TRBV5-4; TRBD1 agrees at 10 bases. Germline V gene lookup returns CDR1 SGHNT and CDR2 YYREEE (reference sequence). The CDR3 is 12 residues long. The J segment lost 9 bases and the V segment lost 7 bases, leaving 4 bases of the junction unmatched. The CDR3: CASRTGGAEQFF. The CDR3 DNA reads as TGTGCCAGCCGGACAGGGGGAGCTGAGCAGTTCTTC.

The chain carries TRBV7-3 and TRBJ2-2, with 10 bases identical to TRBD2. V lost 5 bases and J lost 6; bases outside the gene matches: 9. The CDR3 runs to 16 residues. Germline CDR1 reads SGHTA; CDR2 reads FQGTGA. CDR3 in DNA: TGTGCCAGCAGCCCCCCGCCTAGCGGGGGAGCCGGGGAGCTGTTTTTT. It codes for CASSPPPSGGAGELFF.

The rearrangement uses TRBV6-5 and TRBJ2-7; D possibly corresponds to TRBD1 (5 bases). Germline V lookup: CDR1 MNHEY, CDR2 SVGAGI. This CDR3 has 13 amino acids. Trimming cost V 6 bases and J 2 bases, with 11 bases left between them. CDR3 sequence reads: CASSPGHPYEQYF. The CDR3, as DNA: TGTGCCAGCAGCCCTGGACATCCCTACGAGCAGTACTTC.

Only one count was recorded for this clone. The V gene is TRBV18, the J gene TRBJ2-3; TRBD1 aligns across 7 bases. The V gene's germline CDR1 is KGHSH and CDR2 LQKENI. The V gene end was trimmed by 3 bases and the J gene end by 2 bases; junction bases not matched to a gene: 2. The CDR3 covers 14 residues. DNA of the CDR3: TGTGCCAGCTCACCGGGACAGACCACAGATACGCAGTATTTT. Its protein product is CASSPGQTTDTQYF. The whole variable domain, remainder taken from reference TRBV18 and TRBJ2-3, is NAGVMQNPRHLVRRRGQEARLRCSPMKGHSHVYWYRQLPEEGLKFMVYLQKENIIDESGMPKERFSAEFPKEGPSILRIQQVVRGDSAAYFCASSPGQTTDTQYFGPGTRLTVL.

The rearrangement joins TRBV7-2 to TRBJ2-5; perhaps TRBD2 as D (6 bases). The V end lost 4 bases, the J end lost 2 bases, and 14 bases lay between the germline ends. Germline V CDR1 and CDR2: SGHTA, FQGNSA. The CDR3 is 15 residues long. This CDR3 reads CASSSDSGWQETQYF. The CDR3 nucleotides read TGTGCCAGCAGCTCCGATAGCGGTTGGCAAGAGACCCAGTACTTC.

The chain is built from TRBV19 and TRBJ1-1, with no clear D. CDR1 is LNHDA and CDR2 is SQIVND in the germline V gene (reference sequence). Trimming stripped 10 bases from V and 4 bases from J, with 19 bases between. The CDR3 length is 14 residues. As DNA, the CDR3 is TGTGCCACTAAGACCGGGCCAAGCAGCACTGAAGCTTTCTTT. It encodes CATKTGPSSTEAFF. The full variable domain, with the rest looked up from reference TRBV19 and TRBJ1-1, is DGGITQSPKYLFRKEGQNVTLSCEQNLNHDAMYWYRQDPGQGLRLIYYSQIVNDFQKGDIAEGYSVSREKKESFPLTVTSAQKNPTAFYLCATKTGPSSTEAFFGQGTRLTVV.

On this clone: The junction departs from germline at one end; a sequencing error may be responsible. The chain uses TRBV2 and TRBJ2-7; tentative D call: TRBD2 (5 bases). There are 12 residues in the CDR3. Germline V gene sequence: CDR1 SNHLY, CDR2 FYNNEI. The CDR3 sequence is CASREGSYEQYF. The CDR3 nucleotides read TGTGCCAGCAGAGAAGGGAGCTACGAGCAGTACTTC.

This rearrangement joins TRBV7-8 to TRBJ2-1, with 11 bases fitting TRBD2. Trimming at V came to 8 bases and at J to 3 bases, leaving 6 bases not matched to a gene. CDR1 is SGHVS and CDR2 is FQNEAQ in the germline V gene. The CDR3 consists of 15 residues. CDR3 nucleotides: TGTGCCAGCGCGGAGACTAGCGGGGTCTACAATGAGCAGTTCTTC. Residues: CASAETSGVYNEQFF.